Below, 20 T cell receptor beta chains from the same sample are listed, as sequenced in a study of control samples from healthy donors and cancer patients. TCRdb's table, derived via immunoSEQ multiplex PCR, lists solely in-frame clones and lacks some. In the table there are approximately 97,000 clones, around 88% of which are singletons. Sequenced input: blood. The receptors here all came from a man aged 25-45 years in good health.

Concerning this clone itself: The DNA is omitted, as the CDR3 cannot be located on it reliably, and the CDR3 follows TCRdb's listing. The V call is TRBV7-2, the J call TRBJ2-1; no DNA check was done on the table's D call, TRBD2. Germline lookup yields CDR1 SGHTA and CDR2 FQGNSA. With termini counted, the CDR3 has 12 amino acids. CDR3 region: CASSLVAGGSFF.

This chain connects TRBV6-5 to TRBJ2-5, with 8 bases matching TRBD1. The CDR3 has 16 residues. CDR1 and CDR2 (germline): MNHEY, SVGAGI. Trimming took 2 bases from V and 2 from J; bases not matched to a gene: 7. The CDR3 sequence is CASSYGGQEIQETQYF. CDR3 coding DNA: TGTGCCAGCAGTTACGGGGGACAGGAGATTCAAGAGACCCAGTACTTC.

The genes are TRBV12-5 and TRBJ2-2; possibly TRBD1 or TRBD2 for D (5 bases each). The V end lost 6 bases, the J end lost 6 bases, and 14 bases lay between the germline ends. Per germline, CDR1 LGHNT and CDR2 FRNRAP. There are 14 residues in the CDR3. CDR3 DNA sequence: TGTGCTAGTGGACCCGGGACCGGGTCCGGGGAGCTGTTTTTT. Amino acids: CASGPGTGSGELFF.

V gene TRBV30 combines with J gene TRBJ2-1; 7 nucleotides line up with TRBD2. V lost 5 bases, J lost 12 bases, and 13 bases stayed unmatched. The CDR3 is 13 amino acids. Per germline, CDR1 GTSNPN and CDR2 SVGIG (reference sequence). The CDR3 spells CAWAGTNHLGQFF. The DNA for the CDR3 is TGTGCCTGGGCCGGGACTAACCACCTTGGGCAGTTCTTC.

The gene calls are TRBV6-1 and TRBJ2-7; TRBD1 aligns across 9 bases. Germline CDR1 reads MNHNS; CDR2 reads SASEGT. The CDR3 extends over 18 amino acids. V trimming: 2 bases; J trimming: 1 base; junction bases outside the gene matches: 12. The CDR3 here is CASSEIPPGQGLSYEQYF. As DNA, the CDR3 is TGTGCCAGCAGTGAAATCCCCCCGGGACAGGGCCTTTCCTACGAGCAGTACTTC.

The chain employs TRBV6-6 and TRBJ1-1; the D gene is possibly TRBD1 (6 bases). V was trimmed by 5 bases and J by 5 bases, leaving 15 bases between them. CDR1 and CDR2 from the germline V gene are MNHNY and SVGAGI (reference sequence). The length of the CDR3 is 14 residues. CDR3 sequence: CASSHQGSGTEAFF. CDR3 coding DNA: TGTGCCAGCAGTCACCAGGGGTCGGGGACTGAAGCTTTCTTT.

This chain's CDR3 is CASSPLGGVGTEAFF. The CDR3 DNA is TGTGCCAGCAGCCCCCTGGGGGGGGTGGGCACTGAAGCTTTCTTT. V and J are TRBV11-3 and TRBJ1-1; D is possibly TRBD1 (5 bases). The CDR3 is 15 amino acids. V was clipped by 5 bases and J by 4 bases, with 17 bases between them. From germline, CDR1 is SGHNT and CDR2 YENEEA.

The chain couples TRBV7-2 to TRBJ1-5; D possibly corresponds to TRBD1 (5 bases). The CDR3 length is 14 residues. CDR1 SGHTA and CDR2 FQGNSA come from the germline V gene. The V gene lost 2 bases and the J gene lost 5 bases, with 10 bases spanning the gap. CDR3 coding DNA: TGTGCCAGCAGCTTATTTATGGGGGATCAGCCCCAGCATTTT. This translates into CASSLFMGDQPQHF.

The chain recombines TRBV6-6 with TRBJ1-1, with TRBD1 matching over 11 bases. The CDR3 runs to 15 residues. The V and J ends lost 5 bases and 5 bases, in that order; junction bases with no gene match: 7. CDR1 is MNHNY, CDR2 SVGAGI, per germline (reference sequence). CDR3 coding DNA: TGTGCCAGCAGTACTCAGGGGACAGGGGGAACTGAAGCTTTCTTT. It yields the protein CASSTQGTGGTEAFF.

The chain combines TRBV6-2 or TRBV6-3 with TRBJ2-1, with 12 bases matching TRBD2. Germline CDR1 MNHEY, CDR2 SVGEGT. The J segment lost 4 bases and the V segment lost 4 bases, leaving 8 bases of the junction unmatched. The CDR3 runs to 17 residues. This CDR3 is CASSSRTSGMIYNEQFF. The CDR3 coding sequence is TGTGCCAGCAGTTCCCGGACTAGCGGGATGATTTACAATGAGCAGTTCTTC.

V is TRBV10-3 and J is TRBJ1-5; tentative D call: TRBD1 (5 bases). This CDR3 contains 14 residues. Trimming took off 0 bases at V and 7 bases at J, with 10 bases between the two ends. CDR1 and CDR2 from the germline V gene are ENHRY and SYGVKD. The CDR3 nucleotides are TGTGCCATCAGTGAGTCAGGGACGGGGCAGCCCCAGCATTTT. Translation gives CAISESGTGQPQHF.

This chain connects TRBV7-3 to TRBJ1-3; TRBD1 agrees at 11 bases. Looked up from germline, CDR1 is SGHTA and CDR2 is FQGTGA. V was pared by 1 base and J by 4 bases, with 12 bases of the junction left unmatched. The CDR3 runs to 19 residues. The CDR3 DNA reads as TGTGCCAGCAGCTTAAAAGTTCTGGACAGGGGGCAGGTCGGAAACACCATATATTTT. Translated: CASSLKVLDRGQVGNTIYF. Variable domain in full (rest from reference TRBV7-3 and TRBJ1-3): GAGVSQTPSNKVTEKGKYVELRCDPISGHTALYWYRQSLGQGPEFLIYFQGTGAADDSGLPNDRFFAVRPEGSVSTLKIQRTERGDSAVYLCASSLKVLDRGQVGNTIYFGEGSWLTVV.

Only one count was recorded for this clone. This chain joins TRBV19 and TRBJ1-2; 9 bases are a match to TRBD1. CDR3 length: 16 residues. The germline V gene has CDR1 LNHDA and CDR2 SQIVND (reference sequence). The trim removed 4 bases at V and 2 bases at J, leaving 8 bases unmatched. CDR3 protein: CASSRRGQGGNYGYTF. CDR3 DNA: TGTGCCAGTAGTAGACGGGGACAGGGAGGAAACTATGGCTACACCTTC.

The V and J genes are TRBV6-5 and TRBJ2-5, with TRBD1 matching 7 bases. CDR1 and CDR2 from the germline V gene are MNHEY and SVGAGI. Trimming at V came to 5 bases and at J to 5 bases, leaving 8 bases not matched to a gene. The CDR3 spans 14 residues. The CDR3 protein is CASSNQGELETQYF. In DNA form, the CDR3 reads TGTGCCAGCAGTAACCAGGGGGAGCTTGAGACCCAGTACTTC.

The chain recombines TRBV12-5 with TRBJ1-3, with D unresolved. This CDR3 region has 15 residues. The V end lost 3 bases, the J end lost 2 bases, and 11 bases lay between the germline ends. The germline gives CDR1 LGHNT, CDR2 FRNRAP. The DNA for the CDR3 is TGTGCTAGTGGTTTAAGGCCTTCGCCTGGAAACACCATATATTTT. Protein sequence: CASGLRPSPGNTIYF.

This clone turned up a few times. The chain uses TRBV27 and TRBJ2-7; 13 bases are a match to TRBD2. Germline CDR1 MNHEY, CDR2 SMNVEV (reference sequence). V shed 4 bases and J 8 bases; nucleotides not matched to a gene: 8. The length of the CDR3 is 15 residues. The CDR3 DNA reads TGTGCCAGCAGTTCATGGACTAGCGGGAGTTCCAAGCAGTACTTC. Its protein product is CASSSWTSGSSKQYF.

V is TRBV7-9 and J is TRBJ2-1, with D hard to call. The CDR3 totals 15 residues. The V gene's germline CDR1 is SEHNR and CDR2 FQNEAQ (reference sequence). V was trimmed by 5 bases and J by 0 bases, leaving 11 bases between them. The CDR3 DNA reads as TGTGCCAGCAGCCCCCGCTTGAGCTCCTACAATGAGCAGTTCTTC. As protein: CASSPRLSSYNEQFF.

V gene TRBV10-3 combines with J gene TRBJ1-3, with TRBD1 identical over 8 bases. From germline, CDR1 is ENHRY and CDR2 SYGVKD. Germline trimming cut 11 bases from V and 3 bases from J; bases unmatched to any gene: 12. The CDR3 covers 15 residues. The CDR3 bases are TGTGCCTCCCACGATCAGGGGGCGGGTGGAAACACCATATATTTT. Amino acid sequence: CASHDQGAGGNTIYF.

The J gene is TRBJ1-1, the V gene TRBV6-5; D is perhaps TRBD1 (6 bases). Germline lookup yields CDR1 MNHEY and CDR2 SVGAGI. The CDR3 consists of 15 residues. Trimming left V 6 bases short and J 3 bases short, with 17 bases between. The CDR3, as DNA: TGTGCCAGCAGCAGCCAAAGGGGGTGGGACACTGAAGCTTTCTTT. This translates into CASSSQRGWDTEAFF.

This clone was seen a single time. The chain employs TRBV29-1 and TRBJ2-5; 9 bases are a match to TRBD2. Trimming removed 7 bases from V and 5 bases from J; junction bases left unmatched: 11. The CDR3 is 14 residues long. Per the germline V gene, CDR1 is SQVTM and CDR2 is ANQGSEA. Here the CDR3 DNA reads TGCAGCGCCCGTGGAGCGGGAGGCGGTGAGACCCAGTACTTC. Protein sequence: CSARGAGGGETQYF.